This T cell receptor beta chain was documented in a study of T cell repertoires in cytomegalovirus infection. Overall study context: Recently identified HLA-C-restricted CMV epitopes were used, and well-studied HLA-B-restricted CMV epitopes were used as well. TCR beta signatures that were public indicated CMV infection and matching HLA type. General observations from the study: People with CMV and the relevant HLA were identified by cumulative public TCR beta family frequency. The ex vivo response was dominated by HLA-C-restricted CMV-specific TCR beta clonotypes.

Each CDR3 protein is one row after TCRdb ran MiXCR on the reads. Of some 900,000 distinct CDR3 sequences listed, around a third are singletons. Note on this clonotype: What it recognizes is unknown.

This CDR3 comprises 14 residues. V lost 3 bases, J lost 6 bases, and 7 bases stayed unmatched. CDR1 is MGHRA and CDR2 is YSYEKL in the germline V gene. This sequence originates from a human donor in good health (CMV status not recorded). Some clones in this sample may be carry-over from other donors' samples. This rearrangement joins TRBV4-1 to TRBJ2-7; 8 bases agree with TRBD1. This material consisted of cultured CD8+ T cells from PBMCs, taken from culture after CMV antigen stimulation. CDR3 in DNA: TGCGCCAGCAGCCACGGACAGGGACTGGGCGAGCAGTACTTC. Its protein is CASSHGQGLGEQYF.